These 2 T cell receptor beta chains were all obtained from the same sample, sequenced in a study of identical twins. Using its own MiXCR run on the 5' RACE reads, TCRdb lists one record per CDR3 protein. The sample carries about 570,000 distinct CDR3 sequences, more than 9% recorded once. The sample was also reused in another study, on yellow fever vaccine responses in identical twins.

What was sequenced was PBMCs. The source of these receptors is a woman between 18 and 29 years old in good health.

This clonotype was detected a few times. The V call is TRBV7-6, the J call TRBJ2-7; the D gene could be TRBD1 or TRBD2 (5 bases each). The germline CDR1 and CDR2 sequences are SGHVS and FNYEAQ. This CDR3 is built from 15 residues. The germline V and J ends were trimmed by 2 bases and 1 base, with 12 bases remaining between them. CDR3 coding DNA: TGTGCCAGCAGCTTAACCGGGACGGTGTCCTACGAGCAGTACTTC. This sequence encodes CASSLTGTVSYEQYF.

This clonotype was detected a few times. The chain joins TRBV6-5 to TRBJ2-1, with D hard to call. Germline V gives CDR1 MNHEY, CDR2 SVGAGI. Trimming stripped 4 bases from V and 6 bases from J, with 13 bases between. This CDR3 is 14 amino acids long. The CDR3 loop is CASSFHLVSNEQFF. The CDR3 DNA reads TGTGCCAGCAGTTTTCACCTAGTTTCCAATGAGCAGTTCTTC.